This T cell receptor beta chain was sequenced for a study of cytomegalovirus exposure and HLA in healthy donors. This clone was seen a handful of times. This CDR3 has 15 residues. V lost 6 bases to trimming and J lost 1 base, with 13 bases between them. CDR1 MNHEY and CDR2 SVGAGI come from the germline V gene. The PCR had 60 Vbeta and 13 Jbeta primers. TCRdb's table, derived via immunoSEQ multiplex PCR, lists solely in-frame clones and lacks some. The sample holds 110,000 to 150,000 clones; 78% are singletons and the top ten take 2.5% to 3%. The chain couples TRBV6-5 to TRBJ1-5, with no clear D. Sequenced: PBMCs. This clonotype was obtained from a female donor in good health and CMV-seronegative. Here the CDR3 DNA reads TGTGCCAGCAGCCCACGCTACGGGAGCAATCAGCCCCAGCATTTT. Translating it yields CASSPRYGSNQPQHF.